The T cell receptor (beta chain) described here comes from a study of CD8 T cells in ankylosing spondylitis. Quantitative 5'-RACE was performed with molecular barcodes, and it yielded the TCR beta libraries. TCRdb re-called the 5' RACE reads with MiXCR, one entry per CDR3 protein. The sample carries a few hundred thousand distinct CDR3 sequences, about 20% recorded once. As for this clonotype: Its specificity is unknown.

Study-wide results and caveats: As reported, disease-linked clones showed significant enrichment in matched ankylosing spondylitis synovial fluid.

The sample was blood, either unsorted or a sorted T cell fraction (not recorded which). This sequence originates from a female donor with ankylosing spondylitis or in good health (not recorded which).

The CDR3 coding sequence is TGCAGCGTTGTGGCTAACTATGGCTACACCTTC. Protein sequence: CSVVANYGYTF. The chain joins TRBV29-1 to TRBJ1-2, with D uncertain. The CDR3 has 11 residues. V was cut by 4 bases and J by 0 bases, with 3 bases left in between. Germline V CDR1 and CDR2: SQVTM, ANQGSEA.